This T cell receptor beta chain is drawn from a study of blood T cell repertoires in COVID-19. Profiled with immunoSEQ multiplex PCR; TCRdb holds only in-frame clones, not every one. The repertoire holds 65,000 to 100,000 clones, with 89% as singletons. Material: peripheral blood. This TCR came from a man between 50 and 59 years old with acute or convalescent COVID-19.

The CDR3 bases are TGTGCCAGCAGCGGGAGACCCAGCTCCTACAATGAGCAGTTCTTC. Translated, it gives CASSGRPSSYNEQFF. The J gene is TRBJ2-1, the V gene TRBV3-1 (or the pseudogene TRBV3-2); D may be TRBD2 (5 bases). The V end lost 5 bases, the J end lost 0 bases, and 11 bases lay between the germline ends. The CDR3 totals 15 residues. CDR1 and CDR2 (germline): LGHDT, YNNKEL (reference sequence).